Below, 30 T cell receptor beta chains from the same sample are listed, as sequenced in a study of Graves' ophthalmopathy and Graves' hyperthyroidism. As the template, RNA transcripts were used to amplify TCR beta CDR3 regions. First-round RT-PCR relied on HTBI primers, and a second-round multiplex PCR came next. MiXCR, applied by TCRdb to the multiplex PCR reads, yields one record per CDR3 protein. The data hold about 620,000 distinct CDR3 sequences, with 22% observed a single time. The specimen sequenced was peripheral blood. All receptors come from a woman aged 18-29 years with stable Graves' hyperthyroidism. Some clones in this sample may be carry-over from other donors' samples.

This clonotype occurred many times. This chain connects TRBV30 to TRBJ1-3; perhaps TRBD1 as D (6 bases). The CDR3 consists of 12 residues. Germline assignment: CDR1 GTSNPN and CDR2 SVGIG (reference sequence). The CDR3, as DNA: TGTGCTTGCAGGGGATCTGGAAACACCATATATTTT. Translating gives CACRGSGNTIYF. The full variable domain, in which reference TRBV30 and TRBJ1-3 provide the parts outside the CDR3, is SQTIHQWPATLVQPVGSPLSLECTVEGTSNPNLYWYRQAAGRGLQLLFYSVGIGQISSEVPQNLSASRPQDRQFILSSKKLLLSDSGFYLCACRGSGNTIYFGEGSWLTVV.

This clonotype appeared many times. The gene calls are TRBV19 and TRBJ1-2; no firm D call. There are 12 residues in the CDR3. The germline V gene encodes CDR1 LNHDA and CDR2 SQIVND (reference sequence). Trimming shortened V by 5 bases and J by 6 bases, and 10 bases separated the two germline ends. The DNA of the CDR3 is TGTGCCAGTAGTCCGTCAGGCAATGGCTACACCTTC. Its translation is CASSPSGNGYTF. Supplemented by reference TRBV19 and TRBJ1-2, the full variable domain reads DGGITQSPKYLFRKEGQNVTLSCEQNLNHDAMYWYRQDPGQGLRLIYYSQIVNDFQKGDIAEGYSVSREKKESFPLTVTSAQKNPTAFYLCASSPSGNGYTFGSGTRLTVV.

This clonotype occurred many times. CDR3 in DNA: TGTGCCAGCAGTCTCACCATGGACAGGGGGATGGATACGCAGTATTTT. Translation: CASSLTMDRGMDTQYF. The chain employs TRBV6-1 and TRBJ2-3, with TRBD1 matching over 10 bases. V shed 5 bases and J 6 bases; nucleotides not matched to a gene: 11. The germline V gene has CDR1 MNHNS and CDR2 SASEGT. The CDR3 extends over 16 amino acids.

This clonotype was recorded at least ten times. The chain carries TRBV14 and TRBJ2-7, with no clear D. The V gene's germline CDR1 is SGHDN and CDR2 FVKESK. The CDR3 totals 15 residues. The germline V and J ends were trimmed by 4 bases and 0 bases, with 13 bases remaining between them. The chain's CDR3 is CASSPTPGISYEQYF. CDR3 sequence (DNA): TGTGCCAGCAGCCCTACCCCTGGGATCTCCTACGAGCAGTACTTC.

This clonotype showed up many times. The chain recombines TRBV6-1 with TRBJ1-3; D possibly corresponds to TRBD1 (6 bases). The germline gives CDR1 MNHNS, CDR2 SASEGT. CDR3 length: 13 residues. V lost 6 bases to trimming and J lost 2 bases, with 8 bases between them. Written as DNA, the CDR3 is TGTGCCAGCAGGGGGGCGGCTGGAAACACCATATATTTT. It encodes CASRGAAGNTIYF.

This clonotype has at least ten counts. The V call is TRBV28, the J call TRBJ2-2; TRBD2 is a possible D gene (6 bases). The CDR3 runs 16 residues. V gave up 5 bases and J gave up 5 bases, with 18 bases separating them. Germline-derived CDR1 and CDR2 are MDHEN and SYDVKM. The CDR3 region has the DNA TGTGCCAGCAGTCAGGGACTCGGGAGTGGGACCGGGGAGCTGTTTTTT. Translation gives CASSQGLGSGTGELFF. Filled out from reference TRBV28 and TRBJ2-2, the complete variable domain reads DVKVTQSSRYLVKRTGEKVFLECVQDMDHENMFWYRQDPGLGLRLIYFSYDVKMKEKGDIPEGYSVSREKKERFSLILESASTNQTSMYLCASSQGLGSGTGELFFGEGSRLTVL.

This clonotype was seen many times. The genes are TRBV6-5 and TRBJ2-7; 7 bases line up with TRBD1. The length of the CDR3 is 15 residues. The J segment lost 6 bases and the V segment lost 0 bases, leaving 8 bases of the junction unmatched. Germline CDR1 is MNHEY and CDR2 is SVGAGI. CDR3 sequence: CASSYSTGPKGEQYF. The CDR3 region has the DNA TGTGCCAGCAGTTACTCGACAGGGCCCAAGGGCGAGCAGTACTTC.

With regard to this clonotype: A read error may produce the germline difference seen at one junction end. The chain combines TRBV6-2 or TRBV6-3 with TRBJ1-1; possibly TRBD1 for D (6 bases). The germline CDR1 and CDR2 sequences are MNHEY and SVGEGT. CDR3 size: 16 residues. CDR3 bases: TGTGCCAGCAGTTCGTCTCACAGGGCCGGGGGCACTGAAGCTTGCTTT. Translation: CASSSSHRAGGTEACF.

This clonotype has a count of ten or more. The CDR3 here is CSAKGSGGYYEQYF. The CDR3 DNA sequence: TGCAGTGCTAAGGGTAGCGGGGGGTACTACGAGCAGTACTTC. The chain is built from TRBV20-1 and TRBJ2-7; the match to TRBD2 covers 10 bases. This CDR3 has 14 residues. V lost 4 bases to trimming and J lost 3 bases; unmatched junction nucleotides: 6. Germline-derived CDR1 and CDR2 are DFQATT and SNEGSKA (reference sequence).

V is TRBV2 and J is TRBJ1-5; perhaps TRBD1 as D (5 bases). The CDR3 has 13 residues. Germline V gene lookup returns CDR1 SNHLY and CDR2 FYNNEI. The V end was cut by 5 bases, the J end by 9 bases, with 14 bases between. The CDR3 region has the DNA TGTGCCAGCAGTTTAGACAGAATCAGGCCCCAGCATTTT. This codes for CASSLDRIRPQHF.

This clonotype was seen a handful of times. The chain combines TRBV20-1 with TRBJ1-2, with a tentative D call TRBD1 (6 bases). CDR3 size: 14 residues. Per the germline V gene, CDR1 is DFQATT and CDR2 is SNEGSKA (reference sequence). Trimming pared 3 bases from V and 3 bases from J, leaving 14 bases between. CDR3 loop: CSASPYRVYYGYTF. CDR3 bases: TGCAGTGCTAGCCCCTACAGGGTCTACTATGGCTACACCTTC.

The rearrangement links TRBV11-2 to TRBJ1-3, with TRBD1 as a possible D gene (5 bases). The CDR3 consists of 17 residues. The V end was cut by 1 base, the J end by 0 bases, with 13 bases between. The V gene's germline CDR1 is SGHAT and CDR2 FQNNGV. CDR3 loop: CASSLVSWDHSGNTIYF. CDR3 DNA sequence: TGTGCCAGCAGCTTAGTATCGTGGGACCACTCTGGAAACACCATATATTTT.

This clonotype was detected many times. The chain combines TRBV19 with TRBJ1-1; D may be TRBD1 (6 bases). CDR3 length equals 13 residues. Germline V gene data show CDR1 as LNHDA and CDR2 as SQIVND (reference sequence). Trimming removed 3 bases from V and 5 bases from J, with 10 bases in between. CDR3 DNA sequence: TGTGCCAGTAGTATGACAGGTACGACTGAAGCTTTCTTT. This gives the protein CASSMTGTTEAFF.

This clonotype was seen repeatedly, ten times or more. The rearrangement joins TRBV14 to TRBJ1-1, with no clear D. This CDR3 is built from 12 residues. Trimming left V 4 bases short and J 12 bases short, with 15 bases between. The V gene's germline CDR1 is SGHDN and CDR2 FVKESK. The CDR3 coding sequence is TGTGCCAGCAGCCGAGGACCGGGTAATACTTTCTTT. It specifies CASSRGPGNTFF. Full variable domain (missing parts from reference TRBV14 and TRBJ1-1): EAGVTQFPSHSVIEKGQTVTLRCDPISGHDNLYWYRRVMGKEIKFLLHFVKESKQDESGMPNNRFLAERTGGTYSTLKVQPAELEDSGVYFCASSRGPGNTFFGQGTRLTVV.

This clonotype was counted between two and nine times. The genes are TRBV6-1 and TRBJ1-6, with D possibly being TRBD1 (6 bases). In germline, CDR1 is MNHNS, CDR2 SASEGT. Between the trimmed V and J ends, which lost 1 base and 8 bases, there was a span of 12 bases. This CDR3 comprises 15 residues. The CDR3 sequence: CASSEGRGPYSPLHF. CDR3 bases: TGTGCCAGCAGTGAAGGCAGGGGACCTTATTCACCCCTCCACTTT.

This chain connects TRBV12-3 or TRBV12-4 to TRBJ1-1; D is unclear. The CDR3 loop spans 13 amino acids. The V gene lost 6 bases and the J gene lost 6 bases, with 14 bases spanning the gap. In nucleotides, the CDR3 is TGTGCCAGCAGACCTGCGTCGGGGTCTGAAGCTTTCTTT. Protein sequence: CASRPASGSEAFF.

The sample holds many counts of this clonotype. This chain's CDR3 is CASSPPRRGGVGTEAFF. For the CDR3, the DNA is TGTGCCAGCAGTCCACCCCGGAGGGGCGGGGTGGGCACTGAAGCTTTCTTT. The J gene is TRBJ1-1, the V gene TRBV12-3 or TRBV12-4; D may be TRBD1 (5 bases). CDR3 size: 17 residues. V was cut by 5 bases and J by 4 bases, with 23 bases left in between.

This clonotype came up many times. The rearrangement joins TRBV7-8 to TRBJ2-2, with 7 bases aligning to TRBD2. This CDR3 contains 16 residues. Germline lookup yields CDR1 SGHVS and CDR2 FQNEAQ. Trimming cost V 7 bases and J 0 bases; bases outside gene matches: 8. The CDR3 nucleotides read TGTGCCAGCACCATCTTGGGAGGGACGAACACCGGGGAGCTGTTTTTT. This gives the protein CASTILGGTNTGELFF.

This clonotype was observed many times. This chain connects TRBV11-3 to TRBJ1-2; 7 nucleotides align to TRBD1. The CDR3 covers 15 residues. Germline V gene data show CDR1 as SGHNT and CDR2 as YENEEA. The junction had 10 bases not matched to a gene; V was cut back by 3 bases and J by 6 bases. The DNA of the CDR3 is TGTGCCAGCAGCTTCCACCCACAGGGGAATAATGGCTACACCTTC. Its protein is CASSFHPQGNNGYTF.

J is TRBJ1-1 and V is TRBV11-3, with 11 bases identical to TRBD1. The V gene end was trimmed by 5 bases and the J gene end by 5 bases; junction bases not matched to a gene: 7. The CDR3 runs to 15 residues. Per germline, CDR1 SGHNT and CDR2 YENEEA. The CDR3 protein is CASSARDRGRTEAFF. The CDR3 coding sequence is TGTGCCAGCAGCGCACGGGACAGGGGGAGGACTGAAGCTTTCTTT.

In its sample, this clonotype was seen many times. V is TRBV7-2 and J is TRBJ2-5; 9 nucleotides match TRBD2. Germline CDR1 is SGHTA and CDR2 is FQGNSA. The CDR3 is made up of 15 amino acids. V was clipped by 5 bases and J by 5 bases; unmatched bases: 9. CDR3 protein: CASSRSWAGGETQYF. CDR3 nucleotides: TGTGCCAGCAGCCGCTCTTGGGCGGGGGGGGAGACCCAGTACTTC.

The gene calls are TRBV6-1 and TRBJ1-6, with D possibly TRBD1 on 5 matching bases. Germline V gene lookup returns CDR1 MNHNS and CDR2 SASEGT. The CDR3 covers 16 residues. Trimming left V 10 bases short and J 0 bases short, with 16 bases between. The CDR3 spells CATPRPDSSYNSPLHF. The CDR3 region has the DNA TGTGCCACCCCCCGGCCTGACAGCTCCTATAATTCACCCCTCCACTTT.

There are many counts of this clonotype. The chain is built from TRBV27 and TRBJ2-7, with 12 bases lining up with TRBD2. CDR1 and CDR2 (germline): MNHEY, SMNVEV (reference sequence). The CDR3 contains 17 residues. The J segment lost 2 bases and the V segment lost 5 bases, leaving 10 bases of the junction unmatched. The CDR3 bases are TGTGCCAGCAGTCCCTTGACTAGCGGGGGCCCGACCTACGAGCAGTACTTC. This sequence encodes CASSPLTSGGPTYEQYF.

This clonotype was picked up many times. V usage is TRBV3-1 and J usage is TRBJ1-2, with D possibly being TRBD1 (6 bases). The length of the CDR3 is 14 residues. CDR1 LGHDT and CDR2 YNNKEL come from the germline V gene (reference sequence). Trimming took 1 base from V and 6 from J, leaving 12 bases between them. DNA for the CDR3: TGTGCCAGCAGCCAAGCTGTCAGGGGAGATGGCTACACCTTC. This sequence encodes CASSQAVRGDGYTF.

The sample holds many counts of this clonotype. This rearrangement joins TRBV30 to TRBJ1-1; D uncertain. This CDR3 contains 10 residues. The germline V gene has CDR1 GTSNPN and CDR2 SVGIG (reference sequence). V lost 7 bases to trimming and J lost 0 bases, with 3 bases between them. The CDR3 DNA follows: TGTGCCTTGATGAACACTGAAGCTTTCTTT. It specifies CALMNTEAFF.

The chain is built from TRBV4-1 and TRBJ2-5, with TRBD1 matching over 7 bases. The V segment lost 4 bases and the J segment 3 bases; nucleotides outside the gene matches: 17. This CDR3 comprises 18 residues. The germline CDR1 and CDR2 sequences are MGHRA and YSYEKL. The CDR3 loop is CASSPFEVIGDSEETQYF. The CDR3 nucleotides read TGCGCCAGCAGCCCCTTTGAAGTGATAGGGGACAGCGAAGAGACCCAGTACTTC.

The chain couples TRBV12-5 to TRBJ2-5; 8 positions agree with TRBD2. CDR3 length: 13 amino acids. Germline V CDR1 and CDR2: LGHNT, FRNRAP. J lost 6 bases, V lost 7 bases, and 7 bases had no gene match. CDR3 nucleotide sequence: TGTGCTAGTGTCCGTACGGGGGGGCAGACCCAGTACTTC. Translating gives CASVRTGGQTQYF.

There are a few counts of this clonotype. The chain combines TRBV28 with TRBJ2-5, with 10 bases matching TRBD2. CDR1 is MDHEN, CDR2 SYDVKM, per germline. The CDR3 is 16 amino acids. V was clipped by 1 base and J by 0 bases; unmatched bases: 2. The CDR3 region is CASSLLLAGHQETQYF. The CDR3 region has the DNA TGTGCCAGCAGTTTATTACTAGCGGGGCACCAAGAGACCCAGTACTTC.

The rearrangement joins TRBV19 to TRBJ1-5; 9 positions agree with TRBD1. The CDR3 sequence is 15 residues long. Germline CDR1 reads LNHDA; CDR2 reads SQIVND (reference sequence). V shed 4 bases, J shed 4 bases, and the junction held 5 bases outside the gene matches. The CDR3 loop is CASSRHRGPNQPQHF. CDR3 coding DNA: TGTGCCAGTAGTAGGCACAGGGGGCCTAATCAGCCCCAGCATTTT.

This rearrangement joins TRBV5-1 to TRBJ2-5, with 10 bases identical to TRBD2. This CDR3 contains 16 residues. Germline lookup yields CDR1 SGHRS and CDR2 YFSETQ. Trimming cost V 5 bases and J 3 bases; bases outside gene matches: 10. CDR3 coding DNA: TGCGCCAGCAGTCCCGTCATCCTAGCGGGAGAAGAGACCCAGTACTTC. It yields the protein CASSPVILAGEETQYF.